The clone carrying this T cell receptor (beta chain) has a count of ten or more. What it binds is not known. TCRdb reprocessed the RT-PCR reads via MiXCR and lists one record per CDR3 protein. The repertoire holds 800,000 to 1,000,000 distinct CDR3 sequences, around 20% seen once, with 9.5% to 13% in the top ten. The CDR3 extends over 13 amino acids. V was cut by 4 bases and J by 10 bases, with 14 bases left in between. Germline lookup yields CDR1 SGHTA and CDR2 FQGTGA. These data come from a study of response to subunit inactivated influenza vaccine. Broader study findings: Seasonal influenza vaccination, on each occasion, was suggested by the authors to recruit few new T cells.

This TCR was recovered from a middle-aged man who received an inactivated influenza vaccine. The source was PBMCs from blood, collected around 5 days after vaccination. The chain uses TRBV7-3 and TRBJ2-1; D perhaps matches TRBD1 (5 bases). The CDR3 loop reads CASSSDTRQEQFF. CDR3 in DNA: TGTGCCAGCAGCTCGGACACACGCCAGGAGCAGTTCTTC.